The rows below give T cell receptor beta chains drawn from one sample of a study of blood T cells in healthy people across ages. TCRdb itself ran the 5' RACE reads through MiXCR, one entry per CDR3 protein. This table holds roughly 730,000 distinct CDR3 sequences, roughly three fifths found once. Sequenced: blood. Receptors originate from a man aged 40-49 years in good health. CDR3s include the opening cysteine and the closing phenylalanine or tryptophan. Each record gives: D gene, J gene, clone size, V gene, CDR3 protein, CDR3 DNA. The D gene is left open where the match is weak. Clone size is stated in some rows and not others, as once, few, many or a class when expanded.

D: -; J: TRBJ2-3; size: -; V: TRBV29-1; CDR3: CSVHLGRADTQYF; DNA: TGCAGCGTTCACCTTGGTCGGGCAGATACGCAGTATTTT
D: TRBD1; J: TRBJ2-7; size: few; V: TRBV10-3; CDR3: CANSGTALDEQYF; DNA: TGTGCCAACTCCGGGACAGCGCTCGACGAGCAGTACTTC
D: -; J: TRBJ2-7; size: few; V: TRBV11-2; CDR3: CASSFDPSRLGAGYEQYF; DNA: TGTGCCAGCAGCTTCGACCCATCCAGACTCGGGGCAGGGTACGAGCAGTACTTC
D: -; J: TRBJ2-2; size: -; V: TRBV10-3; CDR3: CAIREGPGELFF; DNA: TGTGCCATCAGGGAAGGCCCTGGGGAGCTGTTTTTT
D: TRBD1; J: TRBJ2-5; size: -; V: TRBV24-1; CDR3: CATSGRTGSWETQYF; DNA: TGTGCCACCAGTGGCAGGACAGGATCGTGGGAGACCCAGTACTTC
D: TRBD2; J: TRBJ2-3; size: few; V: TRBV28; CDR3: CASSLIGGASGDTQYF; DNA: TGTGCCAGCAGTTTAATCGGGGGGGCCTCTGGAGATACGCAGTATTTT
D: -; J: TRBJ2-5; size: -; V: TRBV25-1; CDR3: CASSGSGMVSRTQYF; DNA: TGTGCCAGCAGTGGCTCAGGGATGGTATCGAGGACCCAGTACTTC
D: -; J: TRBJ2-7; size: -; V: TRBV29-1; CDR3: CSVEEVGAGYEQYF; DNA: TGCAGCGTTGAAGAGGTAGGGGCTGGCTACGAGCAGTACTTC
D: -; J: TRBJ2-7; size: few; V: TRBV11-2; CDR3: CASSWDTGLYEQYF; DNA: TGTGCCAGCAGCTGGGACACTGGACTCTACGAGCAGTACTTC
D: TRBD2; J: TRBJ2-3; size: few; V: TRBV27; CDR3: CASSPYRAGGFTDTQYF; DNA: TGTGCCAGCAGCCCTTATAGGGCGGGGGGCTTCACAGATACGCAGTATTTT
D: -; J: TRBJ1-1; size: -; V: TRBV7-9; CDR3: CASRPGINTEAFF; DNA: TGTGCCAGCAGGCCCGGGATTAACACTGAAGCTTTCTTT
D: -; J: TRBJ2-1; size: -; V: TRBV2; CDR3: CASSGLEYHEQFF; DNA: TGTGCCAGCAGTGGCTTAGAGTACCATGAGCAGTTCTTC
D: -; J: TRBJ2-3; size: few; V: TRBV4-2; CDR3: CASSQEGGRADTQYF; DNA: TGTGCCAGCAGCCAAGAAGGGGGGCGCGCAGATACGCAGTATTTT
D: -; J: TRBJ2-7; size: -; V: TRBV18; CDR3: CASSPFSGYKGYSSYEQYF; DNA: TGTGCCAGCTCACCATTTTCCGGTTATAAGGGATACAGCTCCTACGAGCAGTACTTC
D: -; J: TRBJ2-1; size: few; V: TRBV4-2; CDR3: CASSQVSGQNNEQFF; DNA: TGTGCCAGCAGCCAAGTAAGCGGGCAAAACAATGAGCAGTTCTTC
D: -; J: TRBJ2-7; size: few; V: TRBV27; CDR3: CASTDPNRPSYEQYF; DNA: TGTGCCAGCACCGACCCGAATAGACCGTCCTACGAGCAGTACTTC
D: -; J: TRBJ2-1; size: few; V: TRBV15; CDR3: CATSRSTSYNEQFF; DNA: TGTGCCACCAGCAGATCGACTAGCTACAATGAGCAGTTCTTC
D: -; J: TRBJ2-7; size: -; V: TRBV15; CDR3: CATSRDRPYEQYF; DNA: TGTGCCACCAGCAGAGATCGTCCCTACGAGCAGTACTTC
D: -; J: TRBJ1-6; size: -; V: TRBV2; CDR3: CAGSEGRGGRNSPLHF; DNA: TGTGCCGGCAGTGAAGGGCGGGGTGGGCGAAATTCACCCCTCCACTTT
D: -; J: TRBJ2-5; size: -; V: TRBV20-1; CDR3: CSARSWENVQETQYF; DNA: TGCAGTGCTAGATCGTGGGAGAACGTCCAAGAGACCCAGTACTTC
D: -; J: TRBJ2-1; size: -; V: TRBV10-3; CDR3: CATKDSQNVNEQFF; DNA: TGTGCCACCAAGGACTCCCAGAATGTTAATGAGCAGTTCTTC
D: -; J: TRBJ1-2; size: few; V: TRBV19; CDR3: CASIGSDLANYGYTF; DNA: TGTGCCAGTATAGGCAGTGACCTAGCTAACTATGGCTACACCTTC
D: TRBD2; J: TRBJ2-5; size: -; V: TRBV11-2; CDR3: CASSLAGPKETQYF; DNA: TGTGCCAGCAGCCTAGCGGGACCAAAAGAGACCCAGTACTTC
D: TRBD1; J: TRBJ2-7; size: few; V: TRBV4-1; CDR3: CASSQNRGQGASFYEQYF; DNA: TGCGCCAGCAGCCAAAACCGGGGACAGGGGGCATCTTTCTACGAGCAGTACTTC
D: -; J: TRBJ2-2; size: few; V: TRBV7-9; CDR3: CASSANSGSSPGELFF; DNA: TGTGCCAGCAGCGCCAATTCGGGGTCCTCTCCCGGGGAGCTGTTTTTT
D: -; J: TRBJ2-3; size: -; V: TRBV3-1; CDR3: CASSQGDGTGDTQYF; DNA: TGTGCCAGCAGCCAAGGCGACGGCACTGGGGATACGCAGTATTTT
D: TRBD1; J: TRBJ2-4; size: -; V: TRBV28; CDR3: CASSVTGTGKNIQYF; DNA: TGTGCCAGCAGTGTAACCGGGACAGGGAAAAACATTCAGTACTTC
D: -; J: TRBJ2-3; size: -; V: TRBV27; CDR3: CASSPRGGPSDTQYF; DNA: TGTGCCAGCAGTCCCAGGGGGGGTCCATCAGATACGCAGTATTTT
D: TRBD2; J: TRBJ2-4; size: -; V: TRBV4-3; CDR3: CASSQDPGGSANIQYF; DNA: TGCGCCAGCAGCCAAGATCCTGGCGGGAGTGCAAACATTCAGTACTTC
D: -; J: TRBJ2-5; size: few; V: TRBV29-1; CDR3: CSVHDMGWETQYF; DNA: TGCAGCGTTCACGACATGGGATGGGAGACCCAGTACTTC
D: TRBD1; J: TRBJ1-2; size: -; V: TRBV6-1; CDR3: CASSEVQAGGVTNYGYTF; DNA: TGTGCCAGCAGTGAAGTGCAGGCAGGGGGAGTTACTAACTATGGCTACACCTTC
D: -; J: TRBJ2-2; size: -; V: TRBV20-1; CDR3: CSAARGTGELFF; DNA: TGCAGTGCCGCCCGGGGCACCGGGGAGCTGTTTTTT
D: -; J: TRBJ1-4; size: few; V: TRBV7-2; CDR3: CASSLLGVATNEKLFF; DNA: TGTGCCAGCAGCTTATTAGGGGTTGCAACTAATGAAAAACTGTTTTTT
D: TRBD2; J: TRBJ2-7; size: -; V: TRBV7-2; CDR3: CASSYTSGSKDEQYF; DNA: TGTGCCAGCAGCTACACTAGCGGGAGCAAGGACGAGCAGTACTTC
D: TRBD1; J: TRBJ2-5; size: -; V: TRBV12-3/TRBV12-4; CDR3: CASSQRTGALETQYF; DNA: TGTGCCAGCAGTCAGAGGACAGGGGCCCTAGAGACCCAGTACTTC